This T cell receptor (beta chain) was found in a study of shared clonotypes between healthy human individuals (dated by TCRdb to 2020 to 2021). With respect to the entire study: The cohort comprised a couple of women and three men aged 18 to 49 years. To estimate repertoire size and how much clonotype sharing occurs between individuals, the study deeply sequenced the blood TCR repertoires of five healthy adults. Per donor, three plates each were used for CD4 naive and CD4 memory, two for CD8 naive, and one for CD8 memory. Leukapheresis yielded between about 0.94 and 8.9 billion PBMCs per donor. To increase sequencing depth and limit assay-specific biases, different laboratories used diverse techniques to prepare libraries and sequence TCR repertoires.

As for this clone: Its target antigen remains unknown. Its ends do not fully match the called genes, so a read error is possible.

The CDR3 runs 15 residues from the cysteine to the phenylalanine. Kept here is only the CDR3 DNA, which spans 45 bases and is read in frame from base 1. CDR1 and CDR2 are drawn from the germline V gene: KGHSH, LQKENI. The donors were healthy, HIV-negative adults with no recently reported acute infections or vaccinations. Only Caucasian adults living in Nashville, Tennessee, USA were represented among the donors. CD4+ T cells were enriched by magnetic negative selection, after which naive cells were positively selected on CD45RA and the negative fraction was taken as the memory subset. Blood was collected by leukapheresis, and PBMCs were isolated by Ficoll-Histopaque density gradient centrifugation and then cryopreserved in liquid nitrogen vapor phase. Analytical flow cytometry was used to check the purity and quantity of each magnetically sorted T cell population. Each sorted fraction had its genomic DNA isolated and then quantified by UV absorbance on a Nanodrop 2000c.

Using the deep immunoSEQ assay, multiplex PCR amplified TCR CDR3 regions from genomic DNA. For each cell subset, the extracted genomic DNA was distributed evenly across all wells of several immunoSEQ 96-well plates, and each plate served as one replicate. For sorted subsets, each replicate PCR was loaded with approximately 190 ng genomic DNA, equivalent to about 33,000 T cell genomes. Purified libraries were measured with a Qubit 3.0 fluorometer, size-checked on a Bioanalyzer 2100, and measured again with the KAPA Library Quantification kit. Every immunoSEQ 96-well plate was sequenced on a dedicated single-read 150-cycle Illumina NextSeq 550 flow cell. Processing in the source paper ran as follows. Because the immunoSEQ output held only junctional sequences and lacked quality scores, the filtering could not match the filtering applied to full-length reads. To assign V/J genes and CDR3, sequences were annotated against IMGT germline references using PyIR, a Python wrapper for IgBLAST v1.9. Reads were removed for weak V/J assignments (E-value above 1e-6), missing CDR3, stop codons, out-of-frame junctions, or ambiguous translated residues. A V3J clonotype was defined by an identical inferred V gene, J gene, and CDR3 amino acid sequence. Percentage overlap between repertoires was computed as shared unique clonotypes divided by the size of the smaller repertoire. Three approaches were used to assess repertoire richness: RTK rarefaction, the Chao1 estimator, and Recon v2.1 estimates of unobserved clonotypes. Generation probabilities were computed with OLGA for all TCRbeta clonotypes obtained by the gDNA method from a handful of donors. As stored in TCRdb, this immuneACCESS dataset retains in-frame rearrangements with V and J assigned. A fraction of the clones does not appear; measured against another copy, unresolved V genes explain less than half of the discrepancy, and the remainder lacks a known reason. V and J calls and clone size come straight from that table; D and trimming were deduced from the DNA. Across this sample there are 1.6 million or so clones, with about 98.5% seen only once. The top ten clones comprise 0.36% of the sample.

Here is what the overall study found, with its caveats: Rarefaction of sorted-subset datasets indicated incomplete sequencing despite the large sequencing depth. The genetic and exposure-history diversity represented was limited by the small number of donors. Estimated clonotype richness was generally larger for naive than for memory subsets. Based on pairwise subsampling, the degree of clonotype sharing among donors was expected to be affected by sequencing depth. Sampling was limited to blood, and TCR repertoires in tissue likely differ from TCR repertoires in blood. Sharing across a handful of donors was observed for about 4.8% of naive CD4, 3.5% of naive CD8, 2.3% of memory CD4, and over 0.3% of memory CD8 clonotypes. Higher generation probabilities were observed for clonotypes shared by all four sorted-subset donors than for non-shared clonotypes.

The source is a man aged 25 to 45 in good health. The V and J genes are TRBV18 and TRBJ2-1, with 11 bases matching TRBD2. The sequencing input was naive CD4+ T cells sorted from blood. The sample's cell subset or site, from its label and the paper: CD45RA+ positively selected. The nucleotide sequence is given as TGTGCCAGCTCCCCACTAGCGGGAGCACACAATGAGCAGTTCTTC. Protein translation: CASSPLAGAHNEQFF. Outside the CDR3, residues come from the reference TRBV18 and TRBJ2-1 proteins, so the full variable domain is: NAGVMQNPRHLVRRRGQEARLRCSPMKGHSHVYWYRQLPEEGLKFMVYLQKENIIDESGMPKERFSAEFPKEGPSILRIQQVVRGDSAAYFCASSPLAGAHNEQFFGPGTRLTVL.